This T cell receptor beta chain comes out of a study of blood T cell repertoires in COVID-19 (dated by TCRdb to between 2020 and 2021). Regarding the complete study: Samples covering the acute and convalescent phases of COVID-19 were provided by collaborators in the United States, Italy and Spain. Where available, HLA class I and class II types were obtained from metadata supplied by the sample provider rather than from assay-based typing. The samples were drawn from two sources: the first 160 participants of the ongoing ImmuneRACE study, and over 950 subjects contributed by 6 global collaborators. The repertoires were released in a freely available public database intended as a resource for research on the immune response to SARS-CoV-2. A de-identified subject ID, COVID-19 status, age in years and sex were almost always included in the sample metadata. Deeply sampled blood TCRbeta repertoires from subjects exposed to, actively infected with, or recovered from COVID-19 were included in the dataset. The material from the prospective study consisted of cDNA or gDNA derived from T cells, B-cell-depleted T cells, or PBMCs. On the study overall, not on this receptor specifically: The quantity of clinical and demographic metadata differed by source and by participant and was supplied without curation.

In regard to this clone: No antigen is known for it. Base qualities are missing; no much larger clone stands one base away.

Its CDR3 holds 16 amino acids, cysteine through phenylalanine. Just the 48-base CDR3 DNA is kept, in frame starting at base 1. V trim: 5 bases; J trim: 0 bases; unmatched bases: 7. The germline V gene (reference sequence) provides CDR1 SEHNR and CDR2 FQNEAQ. TCRbeta CDR3 regions were amplified from genomic DNA using the immunoSEQ Assay, a bias-controlled multiplex PCR. The authors' analysis ran thus. The number of nucleated cells in each sample was estimated by amplification of reference gene primers within the assay. Sequence reads were collapsed and filtered to measure the absolute abundance of every unique TCRbeta CDR3 rearrangement. For each sample, productive Simpson clonality was calculated by taking the square root of Simpson's diversity index across productive rearrangements. TCRdb mirrors the immuneACCESS table, restricted to in-frame sequences. Some clones are absent from its copies; in checked studies, under half trace to an unresolved V gene, and the reason for the others is unknown. That table gives V, J and clone size, and the DNA gave D and trimming. Across this sample there are over 100,000 clones, with more than 75% seen only once. The ten largest clones capture 9.5% to 10% of the sample.

Whole blood was collected in K2EDTA tubes by collaborating institutions according to the institutions' own protocols. Collaborator samples were shipped for TCRbeta analysis as frozen whole blood, isolated PBMCs, or DNA extracted from either sample type. The source of this sequence is a man aged 55 to 69 with active or convalescent COVID-19. The V and J segments used are TRBV7-9 and TRBJ2-3; TRBD1 agrees with 8 junctional bases. Sequencing input: peripheral blood. The CDR3 region reads CASSLFGTGSTDTQYF. Here is the DNA: TGTGCCAGCAGCCTATTTGGGACAGGCAGCACAGATACGCAGTATTTT.